The rows below give T cell receptor beta chains drawn from one sample of a study of blood T cell repertoires in COVID-19. Sequencing was performed with immunoSEQ multiplex PCR; in TCRdb, only in-frame clones are kept and a portion is missing. Among tens of thousands of clones listed, around 80% were seen once. Input material: peripheral blood. The receptors shown here come from a human donor in a cohort sampled during active COVID-19. Each CDR3 is given without its conserved first and last residue.

J gene	V gene	CDR3 protein
TRBJ1-1	TRBV7-8	ASSPLGDRRGTEAF
TRBJ2-1	TRBV5-1	ASSRGLEANEQF
TRBJ2-7	TRBV27	ASQTLGGFEQY
TRBJ2-7	TRBV18	ASSPLLPDRGTEQY
TRBJ2-7	TRBV9	ASSRGWEGYEQY
TRBJ2-4	TRBV3-1/TRBV3-2	ASSPRGSGSGILKKNIQY
TRBJ1-6	TRBV29-1	SAREAGGENSPLH
TRBJ2-7	TRBV4-2	ASSPGLALYEQY
TRBJ2-1	TRBV7-9	ASSDGTWYNEQF
TRBJ2-3	TRBV4-2	ASSQDPTSGRDTQY
TRBJ2-1	TRBV3-1/TRBV3-2	ASSIQGGSYNEQF
TRBJ2-3	TRBV7-2	ASSGKLGQGANTDTQY
TRBJ1-1	TRBV5-1	ASRESEATEAF
TRBJ1-2	TRBV27	ASRSSGGIQMRGYT
TRBJ1-1	TRBV19	ASSIPGQGGTEAF
TRBJ2-5	TRBV5-4	ASNKWEETQY